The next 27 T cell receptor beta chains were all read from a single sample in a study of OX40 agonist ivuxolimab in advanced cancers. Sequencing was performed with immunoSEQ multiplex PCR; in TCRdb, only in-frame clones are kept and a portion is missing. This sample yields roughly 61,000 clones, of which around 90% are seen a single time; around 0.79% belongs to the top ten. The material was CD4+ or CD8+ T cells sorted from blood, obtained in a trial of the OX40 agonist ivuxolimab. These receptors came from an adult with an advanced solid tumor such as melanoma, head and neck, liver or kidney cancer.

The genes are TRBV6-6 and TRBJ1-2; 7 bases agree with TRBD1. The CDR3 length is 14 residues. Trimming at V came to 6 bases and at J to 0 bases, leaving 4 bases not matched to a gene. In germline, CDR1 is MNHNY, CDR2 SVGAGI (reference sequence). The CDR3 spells CASRTGQSNYGYTF. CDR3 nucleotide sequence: TGTGCCAGCAGGACGGGACAGTCTAACTATGGCTACACCTTC.

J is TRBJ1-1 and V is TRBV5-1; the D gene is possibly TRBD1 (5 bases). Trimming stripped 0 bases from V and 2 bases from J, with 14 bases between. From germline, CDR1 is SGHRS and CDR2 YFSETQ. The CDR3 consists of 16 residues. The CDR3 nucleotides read TGCGCCAGCAGCTTGGTAGGAGGGGACTCAAACACTGAAGCTTTCTTT. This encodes CASSLVGGDSNTEAFF.

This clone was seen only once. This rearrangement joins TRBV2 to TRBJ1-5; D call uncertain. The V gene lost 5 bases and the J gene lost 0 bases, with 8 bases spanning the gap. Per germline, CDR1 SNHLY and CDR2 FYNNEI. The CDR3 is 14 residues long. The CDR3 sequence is CASSRGTSNQPQHF. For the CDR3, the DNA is TGTGCCAGCAGTCGAGGAACTAGCAATCAGCCCCAGCATTTT.

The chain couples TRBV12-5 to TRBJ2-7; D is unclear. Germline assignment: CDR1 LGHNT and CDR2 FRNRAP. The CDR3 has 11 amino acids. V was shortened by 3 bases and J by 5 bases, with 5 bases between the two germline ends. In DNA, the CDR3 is TGTGCTAGTGGTTTAGAAGACGAGCAGTACTTC. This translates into CASGLEDEQYF.

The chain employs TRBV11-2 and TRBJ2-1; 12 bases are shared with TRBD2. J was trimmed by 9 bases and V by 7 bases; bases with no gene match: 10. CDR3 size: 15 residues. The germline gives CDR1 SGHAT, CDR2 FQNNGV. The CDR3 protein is CASNDLAGGPGEQFF. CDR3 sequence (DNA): TGTGCCAGCAACGATCTAGCGGGGGGGCCTGGTGAGCAGTTCTTC.

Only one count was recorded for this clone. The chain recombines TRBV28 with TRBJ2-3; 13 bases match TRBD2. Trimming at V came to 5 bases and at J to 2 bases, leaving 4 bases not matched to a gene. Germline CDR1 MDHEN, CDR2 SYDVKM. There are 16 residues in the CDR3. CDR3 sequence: CASSAGTSGATDTQYF. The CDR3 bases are TGTGCCAGCAGTGCCGGGACTAGCGGGGCCACAGATACGCAGTATTTT.

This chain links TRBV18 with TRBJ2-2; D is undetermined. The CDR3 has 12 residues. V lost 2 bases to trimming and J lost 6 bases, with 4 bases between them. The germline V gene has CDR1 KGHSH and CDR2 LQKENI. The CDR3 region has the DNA TGTGCCAGCTCACCAAGTTCCGGGGAGCTGTTTTTT. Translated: CASSPSSGELFF.

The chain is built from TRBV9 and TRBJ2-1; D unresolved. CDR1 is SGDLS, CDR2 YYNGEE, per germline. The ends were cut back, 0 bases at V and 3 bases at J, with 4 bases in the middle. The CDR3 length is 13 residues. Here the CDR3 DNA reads TGTGCCAGCAGCGTAGGGAGCTACAATGAGCAGTTCTTC. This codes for CASSVGSYNEQFF.

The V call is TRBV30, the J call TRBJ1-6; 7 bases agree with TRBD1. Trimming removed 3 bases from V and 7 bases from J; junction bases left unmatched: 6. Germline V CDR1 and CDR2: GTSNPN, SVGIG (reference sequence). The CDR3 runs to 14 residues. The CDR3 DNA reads TGTGCCTGGAGGGCCGGGGACAGAAATTCACCCCTCCACTTT. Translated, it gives CAWRAGDRNSPLHF.

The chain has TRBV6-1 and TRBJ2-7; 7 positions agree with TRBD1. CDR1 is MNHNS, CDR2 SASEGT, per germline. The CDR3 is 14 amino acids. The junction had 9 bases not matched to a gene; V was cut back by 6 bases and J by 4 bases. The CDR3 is CASRRGDRDYEQYF. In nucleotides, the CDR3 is TGTGCCAGCAGGCGAGGAGACAGGGATTACGAGCAGTACTTC.

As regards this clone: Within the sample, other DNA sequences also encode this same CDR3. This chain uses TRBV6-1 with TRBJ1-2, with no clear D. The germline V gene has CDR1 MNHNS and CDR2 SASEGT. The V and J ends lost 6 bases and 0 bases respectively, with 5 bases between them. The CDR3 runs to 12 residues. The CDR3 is CASRRPNYGYTF. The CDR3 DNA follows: TGTGCCAGCAGGCGACCTAACTATGGCTACACCTTC.

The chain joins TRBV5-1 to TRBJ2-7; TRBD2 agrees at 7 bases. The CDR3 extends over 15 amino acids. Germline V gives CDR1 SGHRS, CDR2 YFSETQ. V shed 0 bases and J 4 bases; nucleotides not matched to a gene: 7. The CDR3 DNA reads TGCGCCAGCAGCTTGGCCGGGGCTAGCGGTTACGAGCAGTACTTC. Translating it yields CASSLAGASGYEQYF.

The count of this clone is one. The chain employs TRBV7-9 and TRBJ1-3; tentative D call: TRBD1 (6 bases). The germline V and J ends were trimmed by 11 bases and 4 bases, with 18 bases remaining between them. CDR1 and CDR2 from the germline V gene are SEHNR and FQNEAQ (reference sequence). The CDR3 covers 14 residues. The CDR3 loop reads CAVHPGALGNTIYF. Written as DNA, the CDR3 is TGTGCCGTCCACCCGGGGGCGTTAGGAAACACCATATATTTT.

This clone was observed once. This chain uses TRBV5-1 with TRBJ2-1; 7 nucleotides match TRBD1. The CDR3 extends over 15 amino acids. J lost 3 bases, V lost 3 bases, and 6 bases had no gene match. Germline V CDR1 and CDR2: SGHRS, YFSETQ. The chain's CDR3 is CASSSTGQNYNEQFF. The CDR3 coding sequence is TGCGCCAGCAGCTCAACGGGACAGAACTACAATGAGCAGTTCTTC.

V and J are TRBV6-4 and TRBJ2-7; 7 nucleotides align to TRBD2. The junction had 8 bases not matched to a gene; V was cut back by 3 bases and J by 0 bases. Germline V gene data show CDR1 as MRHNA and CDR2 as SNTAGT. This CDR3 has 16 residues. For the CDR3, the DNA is TGTGCCAGCAGTGAGGCGGTGGGGAGGGCCTCCTACGAGCAGTACTTC. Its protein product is CASSEAVGRASYEQYF.

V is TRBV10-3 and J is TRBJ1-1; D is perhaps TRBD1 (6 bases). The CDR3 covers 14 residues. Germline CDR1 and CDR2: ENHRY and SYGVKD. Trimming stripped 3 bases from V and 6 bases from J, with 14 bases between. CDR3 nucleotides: TGTGCCATCAGTGAATACAGGGAGGGGGCTGAAGCTTTCTTT. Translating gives CAISEYREGAEAFF.

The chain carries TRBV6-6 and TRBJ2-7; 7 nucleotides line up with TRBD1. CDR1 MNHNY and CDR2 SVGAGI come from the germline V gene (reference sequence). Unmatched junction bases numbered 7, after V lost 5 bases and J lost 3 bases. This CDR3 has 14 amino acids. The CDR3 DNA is TGTGCCAGCAGTCGACAGGGTTTGAGCTACGAGCAGTACTTC. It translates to CASSRQGLSYEQYF.

For the CDR3, the DNA is TGTGCCAGCTCAGCCGGGTCTATTGCCTACGAGCAGTACTTC. This gives the protein CASSAGSIAYEQYF. The chain carries TRBV18 and TRBJ2-7; D remains ambiguous. In germline, CDR1 is KGHSH, CDR2 LQKENI. This CDR3 spans 14 amino acids. V was shortened by 5 bases and J by 2 bases, with 13 bases between the two germline ends.

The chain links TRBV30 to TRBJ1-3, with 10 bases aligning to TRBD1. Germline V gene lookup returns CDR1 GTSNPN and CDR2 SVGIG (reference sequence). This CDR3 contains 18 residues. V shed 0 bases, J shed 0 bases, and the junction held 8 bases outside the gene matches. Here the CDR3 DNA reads TGTGCCTGGAGTGTACCATGGACAGGGGGGAGCTCTGGAAACACCATATATTTT. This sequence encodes CAWSVPWTGGSSGNTIYF.

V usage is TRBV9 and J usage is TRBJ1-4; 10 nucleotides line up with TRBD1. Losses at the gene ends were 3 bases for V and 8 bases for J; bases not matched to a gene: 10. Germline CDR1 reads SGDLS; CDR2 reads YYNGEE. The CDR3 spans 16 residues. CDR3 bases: TGTGCCAGCAGCGCTACCATGGGACAGGGGAGGGAAAAACTGTTTTTT. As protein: CASSATMGQGREKLFF. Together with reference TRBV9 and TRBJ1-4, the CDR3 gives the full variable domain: DSGVTQTPKHLITATGQRVTLRCSPRSGDLSVYWYQQSLDQGLQFLIQYYNGEERAKGNILERFSAQQFPDLHSELNLSSLELGDSALYFCASSATMGQGREKLFFGSGTQLSVL.

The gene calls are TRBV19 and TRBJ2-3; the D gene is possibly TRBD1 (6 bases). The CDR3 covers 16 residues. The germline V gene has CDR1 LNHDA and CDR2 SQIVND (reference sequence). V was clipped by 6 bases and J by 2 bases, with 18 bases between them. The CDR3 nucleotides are TGTGCCAGTAGGCGAAACGGACAGATTTACACAGATACGCAGTATTTT. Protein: CASRRNGQIYTDTQYF.

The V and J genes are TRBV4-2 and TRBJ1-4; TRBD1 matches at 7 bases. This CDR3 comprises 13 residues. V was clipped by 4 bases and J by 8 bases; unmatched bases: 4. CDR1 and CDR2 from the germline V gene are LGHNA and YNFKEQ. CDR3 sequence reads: CASSRDRREKLFF. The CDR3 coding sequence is TGTGCCAGCAGCCGGGACAGAAGAGAAAAACTGTTTTTT.

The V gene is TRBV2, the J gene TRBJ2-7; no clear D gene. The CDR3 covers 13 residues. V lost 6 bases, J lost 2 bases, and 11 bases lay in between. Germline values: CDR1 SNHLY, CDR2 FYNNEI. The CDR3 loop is CASRETHTYEQYF. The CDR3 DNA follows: TGTGCCAGCAGGGAGACTCACACCTACGAGCAGTACTTC.

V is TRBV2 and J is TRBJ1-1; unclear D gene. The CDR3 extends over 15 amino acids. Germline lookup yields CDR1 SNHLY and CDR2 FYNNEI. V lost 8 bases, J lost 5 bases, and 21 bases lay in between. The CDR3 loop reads CASSTGRGSRTEAFF. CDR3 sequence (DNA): TGTGCCAGCTCAACCGGACGCGGGAGTCGGACTGAAGCTTTCTTT.

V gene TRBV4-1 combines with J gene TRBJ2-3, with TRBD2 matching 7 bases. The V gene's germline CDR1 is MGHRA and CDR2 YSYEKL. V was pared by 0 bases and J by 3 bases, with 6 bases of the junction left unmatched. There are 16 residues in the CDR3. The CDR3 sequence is CASSQDSGGSTDTQYF. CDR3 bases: TGCGCCAGCAGCCAAGATTCGGGCGGGAGTACAGATACGCAGTATTTT.

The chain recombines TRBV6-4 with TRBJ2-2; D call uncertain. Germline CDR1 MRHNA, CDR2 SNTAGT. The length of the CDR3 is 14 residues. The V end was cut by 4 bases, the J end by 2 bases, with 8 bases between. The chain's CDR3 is CASSVGYNTGELFF. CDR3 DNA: TGTGCCAGCAGTGTAGGATATAACACCGGGGAGCTGTTTTTT.

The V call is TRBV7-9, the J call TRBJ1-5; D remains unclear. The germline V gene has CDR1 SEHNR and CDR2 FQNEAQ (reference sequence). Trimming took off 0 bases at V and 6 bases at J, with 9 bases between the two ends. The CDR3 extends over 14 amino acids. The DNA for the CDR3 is TGTGCCAGCAGCTTAGCGGGTGTAGGTCAGCCCCAGCATTTT. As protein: CASSLAGVGQPQHF.